The rows below give T cell receptor beta chains drawn from one sample of a study of OX40 agonist ivuxolimab in advanced cancers. Profiled with immunoSEQ multiplex PCR; TCRdb holds only in-frame clones, not every one. This repertoire shows approximately 89,000 clones, about 88% found once; its top ten account for 0.25% to 0.3%. Source: CD4+ or CD8+ T cells sorted from blood, taken in a trial of the OX40 agonist ivuxolimab. Receptors were obtained from an adult with an advanced solid tumor such as melanoma, head and neck, liver or kidney cancer. The CDR3 runs from the conserved cysteine through the conserved F or W. D genes are given only for firm matches. The size of a clone is reported for some rows only, either as once, few or many, or as a class for expanded clones.

clone_size j_call v_call cdr3_length d_call cdr3_nt cdr3_aa
few TRBJ2-3 TRBV7-2 14 - TGTGCCAGCAGCTTAGCGGGGGGAAGAGATACGCAGTATTTT CASSLAGGRDTQYF
- TRBJ1-2 TRBV15 11 - TGTGCCACCAGTCCGGGTTATGGCTACACCTTC CATSPGYGYTF
- TRBJ2-3 TRBV19 16 - TGTGCCAGTAGTCGAACGGGGAATCTAGGGGAAGATACGCAGTATTTT CASSRTGNLGEDTQYF
- TRBJ1-2 TRBV2 13 - TGTGCCAGCAGTGCCGTGGGAATCTACGGCTACACCTTC CASSAVGIYGYTF
- TRBJ2-1 TRBV7-6 16 TRBD2 TGTGCCAGCAGCCCCCGGGCTAGCGGGGGGGCCGGTGAGCAGTTCTTC CASSPRASGGAGEQFF
- TRBJ2-1 TRBV12-5 15 TRBD2 TGTGCTAGTGGTTTAGGGACTAGCGGGGCCAATGAGCAGTTCTTC CASGLGTSGANEQFF
- TRBJ1-6 TRBV11-2 15 - TGTGCCAGCAGCCTCCAGGCACCAAGATATTCACCCCTCCACTTT CASSLQAPRYSPLHF
- TRBJ2-7 TRBV5-1 13 TRBD1 TGCGCCAGCAGCAAGGACAGGGTGTACGAGCAGTACTTC CASSKDRVYEQYF
- TRBJ2-5 TRBV29-1 11 TRBD1 TGCAGCGCACGACAGGGAGAGACCCAGTACTTC CSARQGETQYF
- TRBJ1-5 TRBV5-5 16 - TGTGCCAGCAGCTTGTTACCGGGGGCAGGTAATCAGCCCCAGCATTTT CASSLLPGAGNQPQHF
- TRBJ2-5 TRBV7-6 17 TRBD2 TGTGCCAGCAGCTTAGGATTAGCGGGGGGGCACCCAGAGACCCAGTACTTC CASSLGLAGGHPETQYF
- TRBJ2-5 TRBV6-1 13 - TGTGCCAGCAGTGGGGGGGCTCAAGAGACCCAGTACTTC CASSGGAQETQYF
- TRBJ1-2 TRBV6-1 14 - TGTGCCAGCAGTGATACGGCAGGGAAATATGGCTACACCTTC CASSDTAGKYGYTF
- TRBJ2-1 TRBV7-2 16 TRBD1 TGTGCCAGCAGCACCCGGACAGGGGGAATACTCAATGAGCAGTTCTTC CASSTRTGGILNEQFF
- TRBJ2-2 TRBV19 14 TRBD1 TGTGCCAGTAGTCTACAGGGGGCGCCCGGGGAGCTGTTTTTT CASSLQGAPGELFF
- TRBJ2-3 TRBV6-5 14 TRBD2 TGTGCCAGCAGGATGCTAGCGGGGACAGATACGCAGTATTTT CASRMLAGTDTQYF
few TRBJ2-4 TRBV5-4 16 TRBD2 TGTGCCAGCAGCCCGGCGGCTAGCGGGGTGCGGGACATTCAGTACTTC CASSPAASGVRDIQYF
- TRBJ1-6 TRBV2 13 - TGTGCCAGCTCCCGGGCCTCTCGAAGGCCCCTCCACTTT CASSRASRRPLHF
- TRBJ2-3 TRBV5-3 18 TRBD2 TGTGCCAGAAGCTCCTCAACCGCTAGCGGGGGGGCATCTGATACGCAGTATTTT CARSSSTASGGASDTQYF
- TRBJ2-7 TRBV7-2 15 TRBD2 TGTGCCAGCAGCGTCGCTAGCGGGGGCCGCTACGAGCAGTACTTC CASSVASGGRYEQYF
- TRBJ2-3 TRBV6-1 12 - TGTGCCAGCAGTGAAGCGGTCACGACGGGGTATTTT CASSEAVTTGYF
- TRBJ2-7 TRBV20-1 10 - TGCAGTGCTAAGTCCTACGAGCAGTACTTC CSAKSYEQYF
- TRBJ2-3 TRBV10-1 15 - TGCGCCAGCAGTGAGTCGGGGGCAGTCACAGATACGCAGTATTTT CASSESGAVTDTQYF
few TRBJ2-1 TRBV7-2 18 TRBD2 TGTGCCAGCAGCCCTAGTGGGACTAGCGTTAGGGGCTACAATGAGCAGTTCTTC CASSPSGTSVRGYNEQFF
once TRBJ2-7 TRBV6-5 14 - TGTGCCAGCAGCTTAACGGATGCCTCGGACGAGCAGTACTTC CASSLTDASDEQYF
once TRBJ1-2 TRBV7-9 17 TRBD1 TGTGCCAGCAGCTTACCGTCCAACCCACAGGGGGCCTATGGCTACACCTTC CASSLPSNPQGAYGYTF
- TRBJ2-1 TRBV6-5 14 - TGTGCCAGCGGAAAACAGGGACCCTACAATGAGCAGTTCTTC CASGKQGPYNEQFF
- TRBJ2-2 TRBV5-4 14 - TGTGCCAGCAGCTTGGTCCCGAACACCGGGGAGCTGTTTTTT CASSLVPNTGELFF
- TRBJ1-6 TRBV7-8 20 - TGTGCCAGCAGCTTAGCGACGGCCGGTACGGGAGGCTCCTATAATTCACCCCTCCACTTT CASSLATAGTGGSYNSPLHF
- TRBJ2-2 TRBV5-1 15 - TGCGCCAGCAGAGAGGTGCCGAAGGGCTCCGGGGAGCTGTTTTTT CASREVPKGSGELFF
- TRBJ2-3 TRBV11-2 13 - TGTGCCAGCATCACCAGGGAATCCGATACGCAGTATTTT CASITRESDTQYF
- TRBJ2-1 TRBV5-1 16 - TGCGCCAGCAGCTTGACAGGGCCTAGCTCCTACAATGAGCAGTTCTTC CASSLTGPSSYNEQFF
- TRBJ2-3 TRBV6-5 15 - TGTGCCAGCCGGGGGTGGAGCTCTAGCACAGATACGCAGTATTTT CASRGWSSSTDTQYF
- TRBJ1-1 TRBV4-3 13 - TGCGCCAGCAGCCAAGACACGAACACTGAAGCTTTCTTT CASSQDTNTEAFF
once TRBJ2-2 TRBV14 14 - TGTGCCAGCAGACAGGTTTCGAACACCGGGGAGCTGTTTTTT CASRQVSNTGELFF